A single sample gave rise to the 28 T cell receptor beta chains below, sequenced in a study of blood T cell repertoires in COVID-19. The table came from immunoSEQ multiplex PCR; TCRdb's copy has only in-frame clones and leaves some out. The table records fewer than 200,000 clones, roughly 80% of them present only once. Sequenced material: PBMCs or T cells enriched from blood (not recorded which). Receptors originate from a woman aged 40 to 50 with acute COVID-19.

The chain is built from TRBV11-2 and TRBJ2-1, with 8 bases fitting TRBD1. Germline lookup yields CDR1 SGHAT and CDR2 FQNNGV. Unmatched junction bases numbered 13, after V lost 1 base and J lost 8 bases. This CDR3 comprises 17 residues. The CDR3 sequence: CASSLGSRGRRFHEQFF. Here the CDR3 DNA reads TGTGCCAGCAGCTTAGGATCCAGGGGGCGACGGTTCCATGAGCAGTTCTTC.

The rearrangement joins TRBV19 to TRBJ1-5, with D maybe TRBD1 (6 bases). This CDR3 is built from 13 residues. Germline V lookup: CDR1 LNHDA, CDR2 SQIVND (reference sequence). V shed 4 bases and J shed 7 bases, with 11 bases lying between them. The CDR3 reads CASSTNRAQPQHF. The CDR3, as DNA: TGTGCCAGTAGTACCAACAGGGCCCAGCCCCAGCATTTT.

This chain joins TRBV2 and TRBJ2-1; TRBD2 might be the D (5 bases). Deletions cut 4 bases from V and 1 base from J, with 11 bases between. The CDR3 length is 15 residues. Germline V lookup: CDR1 SNHLY, CDR2 FYNNEI. The CDR3, as DNA: TGTGCCAGCAGTGTGCGCGGGTGGTCCTACAATGAGCAGTTCTTC. Translation gives CASSVRGWSYNEQFF.

This sequence joins TRBV18 and TRBJ1-1, with 7 nucleotides matching TRBD1. The V gene end was trimmed by 0 bases and the J gene end by 1 base; junction bases not matched to a gene: 8. Germline assignment: CDR1 KGHSH and CDR2 LQKENI. CDR3 size: 17 residues. Here the CDR3 reads CASSPPNRQGRNTEAFF. The CDR3 DNA follows: TGTGCCAGCTCACCACCGAACCGACAGGGCAGGAACACTGAAGCTTTCTTT.

The chain recombines TRBV5-1 with TRBJ2-7; 15 nucleotides agree with TRBD2. The CDR3 spans 17 residues. V was pared by 1 base and J by 3 bases, with 5 bases of the junction left unmatched. The germline CDR1 and CDR2 sequences are SGHRS and YFSETQ. CDR3 sequence reads: CASSLRSGLAGGYEQYF. The CDR3 bases are TGCGCCAGCAGCTTGAGGTCGGGACTAGCGGGAGGCTACGAGCAGTACTTC.

The chain links TRBV5-5 to TRBJ2-7; TRBD1 is a possible D gene (6 bases). CDR1 is SGHKS and CDR2 is YYEKEE in the germline V gene (reference sequence). The V end lost 2 bases, the J end lost 3 bases, and 9 bases lay between the germline ends. The CDR3 runs to 13 residues. CDR3 in amino acids: CASSLQGNYEQYF. The DNA for the CDR3 is TGTGCCAGCAGCTTACAGGGAAACTACGAGCAGTACTTC. The full variable domain, its missing parts supplied by reference TRBV5-5 and TRBJ2-7, is DAGVTQSPTHLIKTRGQQVTLRCSPISGHKSVSWYQQVLGQGPQFIFQYYEKEERGRGNFPDRFSARQFPNYSSELNVNALLLGDSALYLCASSLQGNYEQYFGPGTRLTVT.

The chain recombines TRBV5-1 with TRBJ1-4; no clear D. Germline assignment: CDR1 SGHRS and CDR2 YFSETQ. This CDR3 comprises 15 residues. V lost 0 bases, J lost 0 bases, and 6 bases lay in between. CDR3 sequence: CASSLARATNEKLFF. CDR3 coding DNA: TGCGCCAGCAGCTTGGCCCGGGCAACTAATGAAAAACTGTTTTTT.

Only one count was recorded for this clone. This chain joins TRBV11-2 and TRBJ2-7; D possibly corresponds to TRBD2 (5 bases). The CDR3 length is 14 residues. The germline V gene encodes CDR1 SGHAT and CDR2 FQNNGV. V was trimmed by 1 base and J by 7 bases, leaving 14 bases between them. The CDR3 nucleotides read TGTGCCAGCAGCTTAGTGGCTAGCTTAGGAGAGCAGTACTTC. Encoded protein: CASSLVASLGEQYF.

The V gene is TRBV7-9, the J gene TRBJ2-2; 8 positions match TRBD1. Germline V gene lookup returns CDR1 SEHNR and CDR2 FQNEAQ (reference sequence). Trimming cost V 9 bases and J 4 bases; bases outside gene matches: 4. The CDR3 has 13 amino acids. This CDR3 reads CARQGEVTGELFF. The CDR3 nucleotides are TGTGCCAGACAGGGGGAGGTCACCGGGGAGCTGTTTTTT.

The gene calls are TRBV2 and TRBJ2-1; D is unresolved. V was shortened by 10 bases and J by 6 bases, with 19 bases between the two germline ends. The CDR3 sequence is 14 residues long. Germline V lookup: CDR1 SNHLY, CDR2 FYNNEI. The CDR3, as DNA: TGTGCCACCTCATCGAGCGTTCCGAGCAATGAGCAGTTCTTC. It yields the protein CATSSSVPSNEQFF.

This clone was seen a handful of times. CDR3 region: CASSLSSGYGYTF. In DNA, the CDR3 is TGTGCCAGCAGTTTAAGTTCGGGCTATGGCTACACCTTC. The chain is built from TRBV12-3 or TRBV12-4 and TRBJ1-2; no firm D call. V was pared by 2 bases and J by 4 bases, with 8 bases between. The CDR3 runs to 13 residues.

The rearrangement links TRBV6-6 to TRBJ1-6, with a tentative D call TRBD1 (6 bases). The V gene lost 4 bases and the J gene lost 18 bases, with 13 bases spanning the gap. The CDR3 is 11 amino acids. Germline assignment: CDR1 MNHNY and CDR2 SVGAGI (reference sequence). DNA for the CDR3: TGTGCCAGCAGTTCCAGGGGCACACCCCACTTT. It yields the protein CASSSRGTPHF.

The chain recombines TRBV4-2 with TRBJ2-3; 9 positions agree with TRBD2. J was trimmed by 6 bases and V by 0 bases; bases with no gene match: 16. Germline V gene sequence: CDR1 LGHNA, CDR2 YNFKEQ. The CDR3 runs 19 residues. As DNA, the CDR3 is TGTGCCAGCAGCCAAGAGGTCATTAGCGGGAGAGGGGTGGCGGATACGCAGTATTTT. This sequence encodes CASSQEVISGRGVADTQYF.

CDR3 region: CASCRDRGNSPLHF. The CDR3 region has the DNA TGCGCCAGCTGCCGGGACAGGGGAAATTCACCCCTCCACTTT. The chain employs TRBV5-1 and TRBJ1-6, with TRBD1 matching over 10 bases. The CDR3 has 14 residues. Germline CDR1 is SGHRS and CDR2 is YFSETQ. Unmatched junction bases numbered 5, after V lost 7 bases and J lost 7 bases.

V is TRBV29-1 and J is TRBJ2-1; 14 bases match TRBD2. Germline V gene lookup returns CDR1 SQVTM and CDR2 ANQGSEA. V dropped 8 bases and J dropped 4; count of bases not matched to a gene: 13. The CDR3 loop spans 17 amino acids. In DNA, the CDR3 is TGCAGCACAAAAGGTTATGGGACTAGCGGGAGATACAATGAGCAGTTCTTC. Protein: CSTKGYGTSGRYNEQFF.

This chain uses TRBV3-1 (or the pseudogene TRBV3-2) with TRBJ1-4; D may be TRBD1 (5 bases). CDR3 length: 15 amino acids. Trimming shortened V by 4 bases and J by 8 bases, and 17 bases separated the two germline ends. Per germline, CDR1 LGHDT and CDR2 YNNKEL (reference sequence). CDR3 DNA: TGTGCCAGCAGCCTAAACCAGGGTTCGTGGGAAAAACTGTTTTTT. This codes for CASSLNQGSWEKLFF.

The chain has TRBV3-1 (or the pseudogene TRBV3-2) and TRBJ2-1; 9 bases map to TRBD2. Germline lookup yields CDR1 LGHDT and CDR2 YNNKEL (reference sequence). The CDR3 covers 19 residues. V lost 0 bases to trimming and J lost 3 bases; unmatched junction nucleotides: 12. The CDR3 reads CASSQDSSGGLANYNEQFF. In DNA form, the CDR3 reads TGTGCCAGCAGCCAAGATTCTTCGGGGGGACTAGCAAACTACAATGAGCAGTTCTTC.

V gene TRBV7-9 combines with J gene TRBJ2-1, with 7 bases lining up with TRBD2. Looked up from germline, CDR1 is SEHNR and CDR2 is FQNEAQ (reference sequence). The CDR3 consists of 13 residues. The ends lost 5 bases at V and 11 bases at J; junction bases unmatched: 9. CDR3 sequence (DNA): TGTGCCAGCAGCCCCTTGGGAGGGACCAAGCAGTTCTTC. This gives the protein CASSPLGGTKQFF.

The table lists this clone with a few counts. This chain connects TRBV27 to TRBJ1-2; TRBD1 is a possible D gene (6 bases). The CDR3 runs to 12 residues. Deletions cut 5 bases from V and 7 bases from J, with 11 bases between. Germline CDR1 is MNHEY and CDR2 is SMNVEV (reference sequence). CDR3 in DNA: TGTGCCAGCAGTCCACAGGGTGGTGGCTACACCTTC. Translating it yields CASSPQGGGYTF.

The chain joins TRBV5-4 to TRBJ1-3; TRBD1 aligns across 7 bases. V gave up 4 bases and J gave up 4 bases; unmatched junction bases: 2. The CDR3 runs to 13 residues. Germline values: CDR1 SGHNT, CDR2 YYREEE (reference sequence). The CDR3 DNA is TGTGCCAGCAGCGCGGGACAGGGAAACACCATATATTTT. Translated: CASSAGQGNTIYF.

This CDR3 is CASSAGTGGTYNEQFF. The CDR3 region has the DNA TGTGCCAGCAGCGCCGGGACGGGGGGGACCTACAATGAGCAGTTCTTC. The chain links TRBV7-8 to TRBJ2-1, with TRBD2 identical over 8 bases. Losses at the gene ends were 5 bases for V and 2 bases for J; bases not matched to a gene: 8. This CDR3 comprises 16 residues. Germline V gene sequence: CDR1 SGHVS, CDR2 FQNEAQ.

This clone showed up just once. This chain connects TRBV2 to TRBJ2-3, with D hard to call. Trimming cost V 7 bases and J 0 bases, with 8 bases left between them. The length of the CDR3 is 13 residues. CDR1 is SNHLY and CDR2 is FYNNEI in the germline V gene. The CDR3 is CASKLDSTDTQYF. As DNA, the CDR3 is TGTGCCAGCAAGCTTGATAGCACAGATACGCAGTATTTT.

V is TRBV9 and J is TRBJ1-1, with D possibly TRBD1 on 6 matching bases. With 3 bases removed from V and 4 bases from J, the gap between germline ends came to 16 bases. Looked up from germline, CDR1 is SGDLS and CDR2 is YYNGEE. This CDR3 is 15 amino acids long. The CDR3 sequence is CASSAVQGFGTEAFF. As DNA, the CDR3 is TGTGCCAGCAGCGCCGTCCAGGGGTTTGGCACTGAAGCTTTCTTT.

The chain is built from TRBV3-1 (or the pseudogene TRBV3-2) and TRBJ2-2, with D perhaps TRBD2 (5 bases). The CDR3 is 16 residues long. The V gene's germline CDR1 is LGHDT and CDR2 YNNKEL (reference sequence). V was shortened by 4 bases and J by 5 bases, with 17 bases between the two germline ends. CDR3 DNA: TGTGCCAGCAGCCGGGGAGTGGGTGTGGGAACCGGGGAGCTGTTTTTT. This translates into CASSRGVGVGTGELFF.

This clone was picked up a small number of times. The chain has TRBV10-1 and TRBJ1-1; D might be TRBD1 (5 bases). CDR3 length: 13 residues. Trimming took off 4 bases at V and 0 bases at J, with 6 bases between the two ends. Germline CDR1 WNHNN, CDR2 SYGVQD (reference sequence). This CDR3 reads CASSGDLNTEAFF. CDR3 nucleotides: TGCGCCAGCAGTGGGGACTTGAACACTGAAGCTTTCTTT.

This rearrangement joins TRBV9 to TRBJ2-1; TRBD2 matches at 7 bases. This CDR3 region has 17 residues. CDR1 SGDLS and CDR2 YYNGEE come from the germline V gene. Germline trimming cut 4 bases from V and 1 base from J; bases unmatched to any gene: 11. The CDR3 reads CASSPYEGGSSYNEQFF. CDR3 DNA: TGTGCCAGCAGCCCCTACGAGGGCGGGAGTTCCTACAATGAGCAGTTCTTC.

V and J are TRBV11-3 and TRBJ1-1; D is uncertain. The CDR3 sequence is 14 residues long. The V gene lost 0 bases and the J gene lost 4 bases, with 9 bases spanning the gap. Per germline, CDR1 SGHNT and CDR2 YENEEA. The DNA of the CDR3 is TGTGCCAGCAGCTTAGACGGGGTGGGCACTGAAGCTTTCTTT. Amino acid sequence: CASSLDGVGTEAFF. Complete variable domain (other parts from reference TRBV11-3 and TRBJ1-1): EAGVVQSPRYKIIEKKQPVAFWCNPISGHNTLYWYLQNLGQGPELLIRYENEEAVDDSQLPKDRFSAERLKGVDSTLKIQPAELGDSAVYLCASSLDGVGTEAFFGQGTRLTVV.

This chain uses TRBV28 with TRBJ1-2; D is possibly TRBD1 (5 bases). CDR1 and CDR2 from the germline V gene are MDHEN and SYDVKM. With 8 bases removed from V and 7 bases from J, the gap between germline ends came to 14 bases. The CDR3 has 12 residues. For the CDR3, the DNA is TGTGCCAGCGCGCCCAGGGCGAGTGGCTACACCTTC. Its protein is CASAPRASGYTF.